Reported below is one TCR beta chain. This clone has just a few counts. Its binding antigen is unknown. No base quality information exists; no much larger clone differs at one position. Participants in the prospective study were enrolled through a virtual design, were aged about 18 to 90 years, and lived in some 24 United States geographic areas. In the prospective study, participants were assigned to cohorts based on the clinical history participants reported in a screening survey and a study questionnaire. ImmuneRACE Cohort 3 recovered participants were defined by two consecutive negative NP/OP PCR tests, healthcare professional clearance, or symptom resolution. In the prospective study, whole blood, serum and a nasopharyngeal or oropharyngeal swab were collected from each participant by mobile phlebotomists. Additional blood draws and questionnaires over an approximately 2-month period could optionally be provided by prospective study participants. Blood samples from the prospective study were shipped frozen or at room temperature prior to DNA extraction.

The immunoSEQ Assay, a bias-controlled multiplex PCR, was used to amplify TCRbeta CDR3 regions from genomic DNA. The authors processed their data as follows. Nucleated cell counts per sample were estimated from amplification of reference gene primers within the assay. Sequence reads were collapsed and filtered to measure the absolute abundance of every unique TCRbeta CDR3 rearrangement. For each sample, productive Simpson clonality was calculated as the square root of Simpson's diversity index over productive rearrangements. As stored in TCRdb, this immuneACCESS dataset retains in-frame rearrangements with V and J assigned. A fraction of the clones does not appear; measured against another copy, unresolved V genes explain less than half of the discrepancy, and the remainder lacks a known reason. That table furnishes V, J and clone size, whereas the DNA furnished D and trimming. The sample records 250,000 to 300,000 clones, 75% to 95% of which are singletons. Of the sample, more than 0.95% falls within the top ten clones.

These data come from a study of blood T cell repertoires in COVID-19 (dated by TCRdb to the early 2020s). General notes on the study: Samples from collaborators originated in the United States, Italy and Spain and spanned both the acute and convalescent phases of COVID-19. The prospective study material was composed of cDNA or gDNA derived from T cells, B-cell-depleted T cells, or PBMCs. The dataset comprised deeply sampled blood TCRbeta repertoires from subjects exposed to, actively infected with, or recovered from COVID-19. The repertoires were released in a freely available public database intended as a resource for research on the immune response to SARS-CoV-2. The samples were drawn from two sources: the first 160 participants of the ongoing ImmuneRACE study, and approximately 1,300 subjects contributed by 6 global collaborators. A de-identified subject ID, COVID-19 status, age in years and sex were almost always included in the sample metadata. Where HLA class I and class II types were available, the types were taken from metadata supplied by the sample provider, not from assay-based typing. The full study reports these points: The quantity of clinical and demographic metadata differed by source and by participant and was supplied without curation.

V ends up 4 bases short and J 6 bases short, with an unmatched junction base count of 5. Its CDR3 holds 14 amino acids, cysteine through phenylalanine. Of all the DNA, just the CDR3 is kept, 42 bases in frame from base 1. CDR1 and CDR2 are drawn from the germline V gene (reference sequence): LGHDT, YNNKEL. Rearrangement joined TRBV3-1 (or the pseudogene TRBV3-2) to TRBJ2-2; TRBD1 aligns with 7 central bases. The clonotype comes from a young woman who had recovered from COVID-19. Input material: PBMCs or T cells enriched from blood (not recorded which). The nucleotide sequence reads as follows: TGTGCCAGCAGCCGAACTGACAGGGCCGGGGAGCTGTTTTTT. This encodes CASSRTDRAGELFF.